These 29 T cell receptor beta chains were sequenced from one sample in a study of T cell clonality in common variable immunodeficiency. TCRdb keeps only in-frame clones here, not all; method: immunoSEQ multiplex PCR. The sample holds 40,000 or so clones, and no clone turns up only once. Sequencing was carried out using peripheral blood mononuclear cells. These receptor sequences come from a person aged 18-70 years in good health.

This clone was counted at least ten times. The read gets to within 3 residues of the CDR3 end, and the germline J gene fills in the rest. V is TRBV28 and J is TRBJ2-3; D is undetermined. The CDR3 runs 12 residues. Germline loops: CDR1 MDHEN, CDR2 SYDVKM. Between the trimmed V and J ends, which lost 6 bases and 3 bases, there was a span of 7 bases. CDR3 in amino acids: CASSTLTDTQYF. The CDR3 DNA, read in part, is TGTGCCAGCAGCACGCTAACAGATACG.

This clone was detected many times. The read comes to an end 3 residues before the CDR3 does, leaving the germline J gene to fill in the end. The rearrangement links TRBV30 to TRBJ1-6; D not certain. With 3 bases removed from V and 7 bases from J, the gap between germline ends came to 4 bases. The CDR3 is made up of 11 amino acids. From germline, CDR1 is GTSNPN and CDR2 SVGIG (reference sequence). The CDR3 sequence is CAWSLNSPLHF. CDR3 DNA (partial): TGTGCCTGGAGCCTGAATTCACCC.

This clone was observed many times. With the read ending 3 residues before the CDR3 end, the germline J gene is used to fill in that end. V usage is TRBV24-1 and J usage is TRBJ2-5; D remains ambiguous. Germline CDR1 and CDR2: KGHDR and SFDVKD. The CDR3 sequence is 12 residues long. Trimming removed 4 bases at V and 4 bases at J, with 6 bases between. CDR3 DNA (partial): TGTGCCACCAGTGAGGCACGAGAGACC. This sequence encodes CATSEARET. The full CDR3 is CATSEARETQYF.

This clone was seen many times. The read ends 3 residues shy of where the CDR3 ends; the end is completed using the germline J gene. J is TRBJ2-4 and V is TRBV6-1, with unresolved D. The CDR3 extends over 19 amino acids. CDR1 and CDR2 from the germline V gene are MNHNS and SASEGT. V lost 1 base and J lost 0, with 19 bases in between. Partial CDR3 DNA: TGTGCCAGCAGTGAAGAGGGCACGAAGTCCCATCTAGCCAAAAACATT. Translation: CASSEEGTKSHLAKNI. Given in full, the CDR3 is CASSEEGTKSHLAKNIQYF.

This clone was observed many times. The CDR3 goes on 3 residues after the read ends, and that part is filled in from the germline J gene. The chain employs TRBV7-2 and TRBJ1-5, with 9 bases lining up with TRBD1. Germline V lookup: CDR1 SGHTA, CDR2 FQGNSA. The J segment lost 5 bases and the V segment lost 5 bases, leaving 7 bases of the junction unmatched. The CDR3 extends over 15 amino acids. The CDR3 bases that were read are TGTGCCAGCAGCACTACCGGGACAGGGTATCAGCCC. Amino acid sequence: CASSTTGTGYQP. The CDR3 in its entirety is CASSTTGTGYQPQHF.

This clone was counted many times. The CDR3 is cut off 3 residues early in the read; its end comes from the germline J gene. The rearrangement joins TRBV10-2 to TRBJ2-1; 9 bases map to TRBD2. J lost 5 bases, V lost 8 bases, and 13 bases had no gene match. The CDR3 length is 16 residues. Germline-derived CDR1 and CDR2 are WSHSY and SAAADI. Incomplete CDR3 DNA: TGCGCCAGCTCGGGGGGGAGACTAGCGGCAAACAATGAG. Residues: CASSGGRLAANNE. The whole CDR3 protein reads CASSGGRLAANNEQFF.

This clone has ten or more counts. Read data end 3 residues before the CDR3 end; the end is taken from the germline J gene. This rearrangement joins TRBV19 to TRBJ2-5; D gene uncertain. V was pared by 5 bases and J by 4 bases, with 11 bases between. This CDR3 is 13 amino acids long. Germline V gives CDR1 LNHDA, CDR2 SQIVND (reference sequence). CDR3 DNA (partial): TGTGCCAGTAGTGTGGTAGATGCAGAGACC. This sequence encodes CASSVVDAET. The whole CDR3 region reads CASSVVDAETQYF.

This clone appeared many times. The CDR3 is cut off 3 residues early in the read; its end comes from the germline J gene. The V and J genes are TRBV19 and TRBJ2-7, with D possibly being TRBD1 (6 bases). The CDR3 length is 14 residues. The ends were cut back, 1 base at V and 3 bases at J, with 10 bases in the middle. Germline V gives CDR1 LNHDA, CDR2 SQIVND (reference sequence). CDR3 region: CASSIVGTNYEQYF. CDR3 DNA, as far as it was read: TGTGCCAGTAGTATAGTAGGGACAAACTACGAG.

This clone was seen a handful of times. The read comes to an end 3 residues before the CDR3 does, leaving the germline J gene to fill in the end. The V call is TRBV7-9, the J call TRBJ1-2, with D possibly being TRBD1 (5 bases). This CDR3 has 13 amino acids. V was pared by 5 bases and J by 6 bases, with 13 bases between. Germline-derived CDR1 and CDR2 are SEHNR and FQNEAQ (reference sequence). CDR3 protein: CASSRGGDDGYTF. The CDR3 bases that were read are TGTGCCAGCAGCCGGGGGGGGGACGATGGC.

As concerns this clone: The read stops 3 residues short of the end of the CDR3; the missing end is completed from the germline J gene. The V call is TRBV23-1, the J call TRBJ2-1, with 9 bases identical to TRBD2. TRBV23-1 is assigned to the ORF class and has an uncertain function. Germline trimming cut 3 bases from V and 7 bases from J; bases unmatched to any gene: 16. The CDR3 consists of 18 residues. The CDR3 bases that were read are TGCGCCAGCAGTCATCGGGGGGGGCGGGAGGGCCTGAGGAATGAG. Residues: CASSHRGGREGLRNE. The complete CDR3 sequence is CASSHRGGREGLRNEQFF.

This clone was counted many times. The CDR3 DNA, read in part, is TGTGCCAGCAGCTCTGGGACTCTGGGTGGTGAG. Its protein is CASSSGTLGGE. From start to end, the CDR3 is CASSSGTLGGEQFF. The chain carries TRBV7-3 and TRBJ2-1; possibly TRBD2 for D (6 bases). The observed sequence ends 3 residues before the CDR3 terminus, with the missing tail filled in from the germline J gene. CDR3 size: 14 residues. Germline CDR1 and CDR2: SGHTA and FQGTGA. Trimming cost V 4 bases and J 9 bases, with 16 bases left between them. Full variable domain (remainder filled in from reference TRBV7-3 and TRBJ2-1): GAGVSQTPSNKVTEKGKYVELRCDPISGHTALYWYRQSLGQGPEFLIYFQGTGAADDSGLPNDRFFAVRPEGSVSTLKIQRTERGDSAVYLCASSSGTLGGEQFFGPGTRLTVL.

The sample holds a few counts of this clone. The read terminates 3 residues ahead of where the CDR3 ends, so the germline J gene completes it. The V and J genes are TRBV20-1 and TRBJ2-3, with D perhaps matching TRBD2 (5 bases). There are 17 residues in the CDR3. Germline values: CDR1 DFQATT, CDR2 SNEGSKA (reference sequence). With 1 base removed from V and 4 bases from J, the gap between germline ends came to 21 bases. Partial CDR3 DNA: TGCAGTGCTAGAGGCTGGGAGATGGCGGGTAGCTCAGATACG. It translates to CSARGWEMAGSSDT. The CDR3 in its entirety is CSARGWEMAGSSDTQYF.

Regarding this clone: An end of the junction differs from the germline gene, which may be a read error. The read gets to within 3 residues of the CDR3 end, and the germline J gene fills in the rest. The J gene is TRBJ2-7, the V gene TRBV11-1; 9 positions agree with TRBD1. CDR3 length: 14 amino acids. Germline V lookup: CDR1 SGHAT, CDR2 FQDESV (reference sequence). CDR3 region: CASSLGQGTYEQYF. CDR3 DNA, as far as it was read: TGTGCCAGCAGTTTAGGACAGGGGACTTACGAG.

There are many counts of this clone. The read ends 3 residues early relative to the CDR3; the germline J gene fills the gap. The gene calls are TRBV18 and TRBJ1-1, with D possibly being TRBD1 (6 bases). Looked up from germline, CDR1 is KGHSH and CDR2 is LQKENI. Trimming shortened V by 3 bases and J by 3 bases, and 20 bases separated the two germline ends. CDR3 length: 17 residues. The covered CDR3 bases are TGTGCCAGCTCACCTTATTTTTCAGGGGCGAAGGACACTGAA. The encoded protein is CASSPYFSGAKDTE. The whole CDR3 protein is CASSPYFSGAKDTEAFF.

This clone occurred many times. The sequenced CDR3 bases are TGTGCCAGCAGCTTTCTAGCGGGGACAAACAATGAG. Translated, it gives CASSFLAGTNNE. The full CDR3 is CASSFLAGTNNEQFF. The chain is built from TRBV7-8 and TRBJ2-1; 9 bases map to TRBD2. The CDR3 extends 3 residues past the end of the read, so its final part is completed from the germline J gene. The CDR3 is 15 amino acids. The germline V gene has CDR1 SGHVS and CDR2 FQNEAQ. Unmatched junction bases numbered 5, after V lost 3 bases and J lost 5 bases.

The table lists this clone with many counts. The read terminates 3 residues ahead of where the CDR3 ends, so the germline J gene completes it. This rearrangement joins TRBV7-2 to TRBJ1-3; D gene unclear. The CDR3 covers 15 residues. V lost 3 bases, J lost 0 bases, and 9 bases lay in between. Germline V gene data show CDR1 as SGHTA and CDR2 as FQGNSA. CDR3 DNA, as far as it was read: TGTGCCAGCAGCTTTTCAGTTCTCTCTGGAAACACC. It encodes CASSFSVLSGNT. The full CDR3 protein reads CASSFSVLSGNTIYF.

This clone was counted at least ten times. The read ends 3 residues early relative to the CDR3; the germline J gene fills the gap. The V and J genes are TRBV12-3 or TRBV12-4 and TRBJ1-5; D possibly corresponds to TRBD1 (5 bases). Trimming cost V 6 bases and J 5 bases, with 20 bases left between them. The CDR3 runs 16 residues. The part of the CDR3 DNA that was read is TGTGCCAGCAGCCAGACGGGGGACTCTTCTCATCAGCCC. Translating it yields CASSQTGDSSHQP. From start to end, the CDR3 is CASSQTGDSSHQPQHF.

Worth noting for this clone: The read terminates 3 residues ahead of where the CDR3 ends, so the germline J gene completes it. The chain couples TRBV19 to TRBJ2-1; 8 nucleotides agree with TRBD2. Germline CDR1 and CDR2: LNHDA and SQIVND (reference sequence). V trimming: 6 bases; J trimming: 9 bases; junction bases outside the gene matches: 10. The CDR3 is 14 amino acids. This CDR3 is CASSFLSGSIEQFF. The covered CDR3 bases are TGTGCCAGTAGCTTCCTCAGCGGGAGCATTGAG.

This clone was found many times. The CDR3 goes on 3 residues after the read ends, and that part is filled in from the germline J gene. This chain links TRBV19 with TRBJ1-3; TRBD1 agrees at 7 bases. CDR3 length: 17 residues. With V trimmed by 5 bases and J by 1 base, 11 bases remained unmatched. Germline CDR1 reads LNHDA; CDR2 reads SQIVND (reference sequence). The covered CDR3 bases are TGTGCCAGTAGTCACAGACAGGGTGGAGGTTCTGGAAACACC. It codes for CASSHRQGGGSGNT. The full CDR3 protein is CASSHRQGGGSGNTIYF. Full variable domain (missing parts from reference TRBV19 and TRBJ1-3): DGGITQSPKYLFRKEGQNVTLSCEQNLNHDAMYWYRQDPGQGLRLIYYSQIVNDFQKGDIAEGYSVSREKKESFPLTVTSAQKNPTAFYLCASSHRQGGGSGNTIYFGEGSWLTVV.

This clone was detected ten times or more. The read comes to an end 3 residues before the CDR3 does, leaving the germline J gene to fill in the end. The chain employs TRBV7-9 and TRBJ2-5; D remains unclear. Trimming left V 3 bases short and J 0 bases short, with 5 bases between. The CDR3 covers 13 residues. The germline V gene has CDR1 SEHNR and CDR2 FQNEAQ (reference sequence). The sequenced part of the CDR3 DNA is TGTGCCAGCAGCTTTAGAAACCAAGAGACC. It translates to CASSFRNQET. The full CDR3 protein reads CASSFRNQETQYF.

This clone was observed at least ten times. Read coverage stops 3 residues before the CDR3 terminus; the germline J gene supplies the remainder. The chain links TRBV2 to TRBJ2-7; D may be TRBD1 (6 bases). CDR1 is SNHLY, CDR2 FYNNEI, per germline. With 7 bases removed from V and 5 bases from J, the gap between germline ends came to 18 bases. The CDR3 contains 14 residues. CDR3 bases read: TGTGCCAGCACCACGGTGACAGGCCGTAACGAG. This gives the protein CASTTVTGRNE. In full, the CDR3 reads CASTTVTGRNEQYF.

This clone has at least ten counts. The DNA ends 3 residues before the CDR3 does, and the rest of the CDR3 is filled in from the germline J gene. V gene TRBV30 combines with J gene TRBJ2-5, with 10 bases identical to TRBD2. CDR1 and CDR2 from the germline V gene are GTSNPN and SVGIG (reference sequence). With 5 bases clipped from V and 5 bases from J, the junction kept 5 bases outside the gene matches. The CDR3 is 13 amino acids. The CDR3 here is CAWASGRGETQYF. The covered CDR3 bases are TGTGCCTGGGCTAGCGGGAGAGGGGAGACC.

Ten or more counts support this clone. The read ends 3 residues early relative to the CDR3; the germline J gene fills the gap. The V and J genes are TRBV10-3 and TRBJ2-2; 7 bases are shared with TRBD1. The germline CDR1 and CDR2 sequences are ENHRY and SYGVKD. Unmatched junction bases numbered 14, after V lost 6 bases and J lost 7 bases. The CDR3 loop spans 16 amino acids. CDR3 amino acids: CAIRLKHRQGNGELFF. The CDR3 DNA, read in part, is TGTGCCATCAGGCTAAAACATAGACAGGGAAACGGGGAG.

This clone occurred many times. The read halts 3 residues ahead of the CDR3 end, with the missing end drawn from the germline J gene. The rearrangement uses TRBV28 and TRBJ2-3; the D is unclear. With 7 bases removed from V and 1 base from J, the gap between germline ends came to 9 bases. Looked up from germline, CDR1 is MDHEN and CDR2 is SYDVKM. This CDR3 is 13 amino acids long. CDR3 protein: CASTPYGTDTQYF. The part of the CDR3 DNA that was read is TGTGCCAGCACCCCCTACGGCACAGATACG.

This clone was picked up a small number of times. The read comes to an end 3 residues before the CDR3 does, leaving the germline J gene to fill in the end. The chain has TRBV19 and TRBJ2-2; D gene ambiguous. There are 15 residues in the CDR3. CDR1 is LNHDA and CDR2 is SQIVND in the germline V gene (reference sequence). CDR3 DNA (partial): TGTGCCAGTTCTAACAAAGCCCACACTAATGAAAAG. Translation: CASSNKAHTNEK. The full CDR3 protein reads CASSNKAHTNEKLFF.

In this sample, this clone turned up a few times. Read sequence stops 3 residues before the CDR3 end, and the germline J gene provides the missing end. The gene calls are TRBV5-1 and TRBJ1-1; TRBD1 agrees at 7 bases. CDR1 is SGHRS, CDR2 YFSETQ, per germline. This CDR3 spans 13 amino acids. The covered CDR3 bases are TGCGCCAGCAGCCCCAGGGGGGCAGGGGGA. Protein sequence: CASSPRGAGG. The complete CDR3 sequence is CASSPRGAGGAFF. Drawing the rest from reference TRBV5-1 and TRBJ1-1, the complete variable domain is KAGVTQTPRYLIKTRGQQVTLSCSPISGHRSVSWYQQTPGQGLQFLFEYFSETQRNKGNFPGRFSGRQFSNSRSEMNVSTLELGDSALYLCASSPRGAGGAFFGQGTRLTVV.

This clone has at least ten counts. The covered CDR3 bases are TGTGCCAGCAGTGATGGTCGGAGCAATCAGCCC. Encoded protein: CASSDGRSNQP. The CDR3 in its entirety is CASSDGRSNQPQHF. This chain connects TRBV6-1 to TRBJ1-5; unclear D gene. The read terminates 3 residues ahead of where the CDR3 ends, so the germline J gene completes it. CDR1 is MNHNS, CDR2 SASEGT, per germline. Trimming stripped 3 bases from V and 1 base from J, with 7 bases between. The CDR3 is made up of 14 amino acids.

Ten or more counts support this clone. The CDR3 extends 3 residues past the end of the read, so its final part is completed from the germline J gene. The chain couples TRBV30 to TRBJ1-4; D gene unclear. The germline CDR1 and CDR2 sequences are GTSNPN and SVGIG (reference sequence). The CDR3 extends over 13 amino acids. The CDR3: CAWSRGLEGKLFF. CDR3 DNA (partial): TGTGCCTGGAGTAGAGGCCTCGAAGGGAAA.

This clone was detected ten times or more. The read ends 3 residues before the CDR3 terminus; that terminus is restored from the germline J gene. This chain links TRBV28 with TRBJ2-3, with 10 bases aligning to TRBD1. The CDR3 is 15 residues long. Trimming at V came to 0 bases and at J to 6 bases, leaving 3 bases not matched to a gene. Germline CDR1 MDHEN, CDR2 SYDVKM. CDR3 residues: CASSLWTGGADTQYF. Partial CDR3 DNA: TGTGCCAGCAGTTTATGGACAGGGGGCGCGGATACG. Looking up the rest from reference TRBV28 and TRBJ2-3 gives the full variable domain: DVKVTQSSRYLVKRTGEKVFLECVQDMDHENMFWYRQDPGLGLRLIYFSYDVKMKEKGDIPEGYSVSREKKERFSLILESASTNQTSMYLCASSLWTGGADTQYFGPGTRLTVL.